This T cell receptor beta chain was profiled in a study of CD8 T cells in Susac syndrome. The multiple sclerosis controls were treatment-naive patients affected by stable or active relapsing-remitting disease. The TEMRA cells underwent FACS enrichment, while the CD8+ and CD4+ T cells underwent negative isolation. After extraction with the RNeasy kit, about 0.5 to 1 ug of the RNA was reverse transcribed using random hexamers. TCR beta CDR3 was amplified by immunoSEQ covering 54 Vbeta and 13 Jbeta. TCRdb fed the immunoSEQ multiplex PCR reads into MiXCR, producing one record per CDR3 protein. Among 250,000 to 300,000 distinct CDR3 sequences, approximately 89% were seen once, and the ten largest hold more than 0.15%. Study conclusions and caveats: It was acknowledged in the study that the number of individuals who were included in its TCR sequencing and HLA analysis was relatively small.

This CDR3 contains 14 residues. Germline CDR1 is MDHEN and CDR2 is SYDVKM. J gave up 6 bases and V 2 bases, and 4 bases lay outside the gene matches. Remarks on this clonotype: The antigen is undetermined.

Material: CD8+ T cells from PBMCs. This TCR was sampled from a human donor with multiple sclerosis. This chain uses TRBV28 with TRBJ1-5; TRBD1 aligns across 7 bases. The CDR3 here is CASSLRQGVQPQHF. In DNA, the CDR3 is TGTGCCAGCAGTTTACGGCAGGGGGTTCAGCCCCAGCATTTT.